A selection of T cell receptor beta chains follows, all from one sample in a study of cytomegalovirus exposure and HLA in healthy donors. Here immunoSEQ multiplex PCR was the method, and the copy in TCRdb shows in-frame clones only, minus some. The table shows over 100,000 clones, with approximately 81% occurring only once. Sequencing was performed on PBMCs. These receptors were collected from a woman aged 18-30 years in good health and CMV-seropositive. Each CDR3 is given with its conserved first and last residue. D genes are given only for firm matches. Clone sizes are given selectively: once, few, many, or a class where the clone is expanded.

j_call | clone_size | v_call | d_call | cdr3_nt | cdr3_aa
TRBJ2-2 | NA | TRBV5-1 | NA | TGCGCCAGCGTTAAGGTACTAGACACCGGGGAGCTGTTTTTT | CASVKVLDTGELFF
TRBJ2-5 | NA | TRBV6-5 | NA | TGTGCCAGCAGTTACGGTCAGGGGGAGACCCAGTACTTC | CASSYGQGETQYF
TRBJ2-7 | NA | TRBV4-2 | TRBD2 | TGTGCCAGCAGCCCCGGGGGGGACTCCCACGGGGGATGGGAGCAGTACTTC | CASSPGGDSHGGWEQYF
TRBJ1-2 | NA | TRBV5-1 | TRBD1 | TGCGCCAGCAGCTTAGGGGACAGAAAGAGCTACACCTTC | CASSLGDRKSYTF
TRBJ2-7 | NA | TRBV11-1 | TRBD2 | TGTGCCAGCAGCTGGACTAGCGGGGACTACGAGCAGTACTTC | CASSWTSGDYEQYF
TRBJ2-5 | NA | TRBV7-7 | NA | TGTGCTAGCAGCCAGGGAACAGAGACCCAGTACTTC | CASSQGTETQYF
TRBJ2-7 | once | TRBV10-3 | NA | TGTGCCATCAGTAAGGCAGCGGTTGCCAACGAGCAGTACTTC | CAISKAAVANEQYF
TRBJ1-5 | NA | TRBV28 | TRBD1 | TGTGCCAGCAGTTTGTACAGGGGAGGTCCTCAGCCCCAGCATTTT | CASSLYRGGPQPQHF
TRBJ2-2 | NA | TRBV28 | TRBD1 | TGTGCCAGCAGTTTATACGGACAGGAGAGCACCGGGGAGCTGTTTTTT | CASSLYGQESTGELFF
TRBJ2-2 | NA | TRBV2 | NA | TGTGCCAGCAGTGCTAGTCTCGGGGAGCTGTTTTTT | CASSASLGELFF